The 12 T cell receptor beta chains below all came from one sample that was sequenced in a study of CD8 T cells in Susac syndrome. RNA in amounts of 0.5 to 1 ug was reverse transcribed with random hexamers. TCRdb reanalysed the immunoSEQ multiplex PCR reads using MiXCR and keeps one entry per CDR3 protein. In the table there are 95,000 to 150,000 distinct CDR3 sequences, around 94% of which are singletons. Sample: CD8+ T cells from PBMCs. Receptors originate from a human donor with Susac syndrome.

V usage is TRBV12-3 or TRBV12-4 and J usage is TRBJ1-2, with D tentatively TRBD1 (6 bases). The ends were cut back, 8 bases at V and 0 bases at J, with 16 bases in the middle. The CDR3 covers 15 residues. CDR3 loop: CASGGFAEPNYGYTF. For the CDR3, the DNA is TGTGCCAGCGGGGGCTTTGCTGAACCTAACTATGGCTACACCTTC.

Concerning this clonotype: At one end, the junction sequence differs from germline, possibly due to a read error. V and J are TRBV29-1 and TRBJ2-2, with D unclear. The CDR3 runs to 12 residues. The germline gives CDR1 SQVTM, CDR2 ANQGSEA. The DNA for the CDR3 is TGCAGCGTTCAAGACCCGTCCGGGGAGCTGTTTTTT. It specifies CSVQDPSGELFF.

Of note for this clonotype: The junction does not match germline at one end; this may be a read error. The V and J genes are TRBV6-4 and TRBJ2-2, with no clear D. The CDR3 totals 12 residues. Germline V CDR1 and CDR2: MRHNA, SNTAGT. The CDR3 DNA sequence: TGTGACAGCAGTGACTACACCGGGGAGCTGTTTTTT. Protein sequence: CDSSDYTGELFF.

The chain employs TRBV27 and TRBJ2-7; D might be TRBD1 (5 bases). Germline loops: CDR1 MNHEY, CDR2 SMNVEV (reference sequence). The CDR3 has 14 amino acids. The germline V and J ends were trimmed by 2 bases and 3 bases, with 11 bases remaining between them. CDR3: CASSLGATHYEQYF. CDR3 nucleotides: TGTGCCAGCAGTTTAGGGGCCACCCACTACGAGCAGTACTTC.

The chain uses TRBV7-8 and TRBJ2-1, with a possible D match to TRBD2 (6 bases). The germline V gene encodes CDR1 SGHVS and CDR2 FQNEAQ. This CDR3 is built from 12 residues. V dropped 11 bases and J dropped 1 base, with 9 bases sitting between them. CDR3: CAAGFSYNEQFF. The CDR3, as DNA: TGTGCCGCGGGGTTTTCCTACAATGAGCAGTTCTTC.

This clonotype appeared once. The genes are TRBV18 and TRBJ2-5, with TRBD1 matching 9 bases. From germline, CDR1 is KGHSH and CDR2 LQKENI. This CDR3 region has 16 residues. Germline trimming cut 1 base from V and 2 bases from J; bases unmatched to any gene: 5. The CDR3 sequence: CASSPLVDRGQETQYF. CDR3 in DNA: TGTGCCAGCTCACCACTCGTGGACAGGGGACAAGAGACCCAGTACTTC.

This clonotype was seen once. CDR3 bases: TGCAGTGCCCCGGATAGGCGCCTAGACTCCTACGAGCAGTACTTC. Translated: CSAPDRRLDSYEQYF. The gene calls are TRBV20-1 and TRBJ2-7, with D uncertain. Trimming shortened V by 6 bases and J by 0 bases, and 18 bases separated the two germline ends. The CDR3 runs to 15 residues. The V gene's germline CDR1 is DFQATT and CDR2 SNEGSKA (reference sequence).

This CDR3 reads CAWSRVRTHTEAFF. CDR3 DNA sequence: TGTGCCTGGAGTAGGGTACGGACGCACACTGAAGCTTTCTTT. The genes are TRBV30 and TRBJ1-1; D is undetermined. Germline-derived CDR1 and CDR2 are GTSNPN and SVGIG (reference sequence). The length of the CDR3 is 14 residues. Trimming took off 2 bases at V and 3 bases at J, with 13 bases between the two ends.

The gene calls are TRBV6-1 and TRBJ2-5; D is unresolved. V was clipped by 6 bases and J by 1 base, with 12 bases between them. This CDR3 has 14 residues. Per germline, CDR1 MNHNS and CDR2 SASEGT. The CDR3 reads CASSLRVGQETQYF. The CDR3 coding sequence is TGTGCCAGCAGCCTACGAGTGGGCCAAGAGACCCAGTACTTC.

J is TRBJ2-6 and V is TRBV27; TRBD1 aligns across 9 bases. CDR1 and CDR2 (germline): MNHEY, SMNVEV (reference sequence). V was clipped by 5 bases and J by 3 bases; unmatched bases: 5. CDR3 length: 16 amino acids. As DNA, the CDR3 is TGTGCCAGCAGTCCTAACAGGGGGCATGGGGCCAACGTCCTGACTTTC. As protein: CASSPNRGHGANVLTF.

This clonotype has just a few counts. This rearrangement joins TRBV19 to TRBJ1-2, with TRBD1 matching 10 bases. CDR1 LNHDA and CDR2 SQIVND come from the germline V gene (reference sequence). Trimming took 8 bases from V and 4 from J; bases not matched to a gene: 7. The CDR3 runs 14 residues. The CDR3 coding sequence is TGTGCCAGTTCCCCGGGACAGGGGCTCTATGGCTACACCTTC. It codes for CASSPGQGLYGYTF.

The gene calls are TRBV24-1 and TRBJ2-3; the D is unclear. Germline CDR1 and CDR2: KGHDR and SFDVKD. Trimming left V 0 bases short and J 4 bases short, with 4 bases between. This CDR3 is built from 13 residues. Written as DNA, the CDR3 is TGTGCCACCAGTGATTTGCTATCAGATACGCAGTATTTT. The encoded protein is CATSDLLSDTQYF.